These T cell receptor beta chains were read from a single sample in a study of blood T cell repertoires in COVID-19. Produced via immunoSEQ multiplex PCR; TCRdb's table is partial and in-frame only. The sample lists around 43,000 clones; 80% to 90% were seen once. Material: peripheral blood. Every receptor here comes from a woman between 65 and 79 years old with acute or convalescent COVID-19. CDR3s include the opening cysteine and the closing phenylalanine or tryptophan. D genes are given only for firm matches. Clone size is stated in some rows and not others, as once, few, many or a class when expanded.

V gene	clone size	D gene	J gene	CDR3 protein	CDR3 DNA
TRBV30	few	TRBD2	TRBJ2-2	CAWSSGTSDSGELFF	TGTGCCTGGAGTTCCGGGACTAGCGATTCCGGGGAGCTGTTTTTT
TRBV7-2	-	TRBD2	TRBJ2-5	CASSLGTSGTQETQYF	TGTGCCAGCAGCTTAGGGACTAGCGGGACCCAAGAGACCCAGTACTTC
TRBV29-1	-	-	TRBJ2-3	CSTQSADTQYF	TGCAGCACACAGTCCGCCGATACGCAGTATTTT
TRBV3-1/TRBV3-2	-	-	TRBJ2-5	CASSQVPDSRETQYF	TGTGCCAGCAGCCAAGTCCCAGACAGTCGAGAGACCCAGTACTTC
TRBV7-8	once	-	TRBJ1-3	CASSLASGTKGNTIYF	TGTGCCAGCAGCTTAGCAAGTGGGACAAAGGGAAACACCATATATTTT
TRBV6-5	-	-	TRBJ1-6	CASSYGQNSPLHF	TGTGCCAGCAGTTACGGGCAGAATTCACCCCTCCACTTT
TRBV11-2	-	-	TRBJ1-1	CASSLALTEAFF	TGTGCCAGCAGCCTAGCCCTGACTGAAGCTTTCTTT
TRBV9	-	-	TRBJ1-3	CASSPQPDLTGGNTIYF	TGTGCCAGCAGCCCCCAACCGGACCTTACGGGAGGAAACACCATATATTTT
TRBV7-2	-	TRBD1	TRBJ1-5	CASSAGDRGYQPQHF	TGTGCCAGCAGCGCGGGGGACAGGGGTTACCAGCCCCAGCATTTT
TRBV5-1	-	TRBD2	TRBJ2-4	CASSPGSGGLRRNIQYF	TGCGCCAGCAGCCCGGGTAGCGGGGGCCTCCGACGAAACATTCAGTACTTC